Below, one T cell receptor beta chain is given with its context. The junction differs from germline at one of its ends, possibly a read error. This specimen comes from a study of CD8+CD57+ T cells in acquired aplastic anemia. CD8+CD57+ cell expansion had been shown by flow cytometry in patients chosen for sequencing. The study profiled TCR beta VDJ and CDR3 using genomic DNA as template. TCRdb re-called the reads through MiXCR, storing one row per CDR3 protein. The sample has about 160,000 distinct CDR3 sequences, approximately 44% seen once. This CDR3 has 13 amino acids. CDR1 is LNHDA and CDR2 is SQIVND in the germline V gene (reference sequence).

Sequenced sample: sorted CD4+, CD8+, or CD8+CD57+ T cells (not recorded which) from PBMCs. This clonotype originated in a human donor with aplastic anemia. The rearrangement links TRBV19 to TRBJ2-7, with a tentative D call TRBD2 (5 bases). CDR3: CASSIPRGGEQYF. The DNA for the CDR3 is TGTGCCAGCAGTATCCCACGGGGTGGCGAGCAGTACTTC.